These T cell receptor beta chains were read from a single sample in a study of identical twins. In TCRdb, the 5' RACE reads were re-called with MiXCR into one record per CDR3 protein. This table holds 250,000 to 300,000 distinct CDR3 sequences, just under 9.5% found once. A further study also used this sample, focusing on yellow fever vaccine responses in identical twins.

Sequenced: CD8+ T cells sorted from blood. These receptors were obtained from a woman aged 18-35 years in good health. Each CDR3 is given with its conserved first and last residue. Size values are once, few and many counts, or a class for expanded clones, and some rows have none.

>many|TRBV4-1|TRBJ2-4
CASSQVTGSGAKNIQYF
>-|TRBV28|TRBJ2-7
CASGYYEQYF
>-|TRBV28|TRBJ2-1
CASSSLGQSNEQFF
>many|TRBV7-9|TRBJ2-3
CASRLATTDTQYF
>-|TRBV5-5|TRBJ1-4
CASSLVVSGEKLFF
>few|TRBV2|TRBJ2-3
CASSESVSSTDTQYF
>-|TRBV11-2|TRBJ2-7
CASSLDVSKDEQYF
>few|TRBV27|TRBJ2-5
CASSHGQGLQETQYF
>few|TRBV3-1|TRBJ2-7
CASSQDRRLAGGVGYEQYF
>few|TRBV4-2|TRBJ2-2
CASRRTINTGELFF
>-|TRBV5-6|TRBJ2-3
CASSLSGLARSTDTQYF
>-|TRBV21-1|TRBJ2-7
CASSKVYMGQGDEQYF
>-|TRBV29-1|TRBJ2-3
CSVDFGTTTDTQYF
>-|TRBV7-9|TRBJ2-2
CASSLGWDTNTGELFF
>many|TRBV5-1|TRBJ2-3
CASGDWGGSTDTQYF
>-|TRBV6-1|TRBJ2-7
CASSEGDARTYEQYF
>-|TRBV4-2|TRBJ2-7
CASSITGTSLLGQYF
>-|TRBV6-2/TRBV6-3|TRBJ2-7
CASSYPPWDRGSDEQYF
>-|TRBV6-2/TRBV6-3|TRBJ2-7
CASIQIPGTAYEQYF
>few|TRBV7-9|TRBJ2-7
CASSPHLGGSEQYF
>many|TRBV21-1|TRBJ1-4
CASSNHREVSEKLFF
>-|TRBV30|TRBJ2-2
CAWRFHTGELFF
>many|TRBV29-1|TRBJ2-5
CSALGTEPRETQYF
>-|TRBV28|TRBJ2-7
CASSKESGGYYEQYF
>many|TRBV5-5|TRBJ2-3
CASSLGLILVDTQYF
>-|TRBV20-1|TRBJ2-1
CSATTSGLWNEQFF